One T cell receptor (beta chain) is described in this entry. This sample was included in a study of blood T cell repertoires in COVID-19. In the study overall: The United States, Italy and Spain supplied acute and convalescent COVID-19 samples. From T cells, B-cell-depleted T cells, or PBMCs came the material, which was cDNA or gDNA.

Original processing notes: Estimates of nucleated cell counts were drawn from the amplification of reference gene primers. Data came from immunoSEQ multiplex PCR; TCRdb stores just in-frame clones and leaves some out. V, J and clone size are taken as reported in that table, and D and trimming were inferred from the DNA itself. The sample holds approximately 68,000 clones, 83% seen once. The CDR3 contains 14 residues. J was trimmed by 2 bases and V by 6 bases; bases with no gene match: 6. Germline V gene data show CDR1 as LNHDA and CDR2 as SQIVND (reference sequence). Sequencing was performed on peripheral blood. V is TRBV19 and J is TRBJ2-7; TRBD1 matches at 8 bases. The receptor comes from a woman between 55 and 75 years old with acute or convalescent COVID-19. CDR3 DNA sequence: TGTGCCAGTAGATGGGGGACAGGAACCTACGAGCAGTACTTC. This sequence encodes CASRWGTGTYEQYF.